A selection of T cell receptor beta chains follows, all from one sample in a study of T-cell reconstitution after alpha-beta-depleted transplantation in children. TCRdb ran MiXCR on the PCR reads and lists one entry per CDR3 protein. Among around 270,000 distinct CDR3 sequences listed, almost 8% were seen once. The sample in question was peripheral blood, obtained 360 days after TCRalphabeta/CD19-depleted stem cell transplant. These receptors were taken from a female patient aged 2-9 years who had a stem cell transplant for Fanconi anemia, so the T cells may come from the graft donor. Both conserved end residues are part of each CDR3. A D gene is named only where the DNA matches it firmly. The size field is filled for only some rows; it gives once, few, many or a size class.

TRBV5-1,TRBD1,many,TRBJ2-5,TGCGCCAGCAGCTTGGACAGGGGCCTTCAAGAGACCCAGTACTTC,CASSLDRGLQETQYF
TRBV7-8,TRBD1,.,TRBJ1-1,TGTGCCAGCAGCTACCGGGACAGGGGCGGTACTAAAGCTTTCTTT,CASSYRDRGGTKAFF
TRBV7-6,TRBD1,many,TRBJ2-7,TGTGCCAGCAGCTTCCGGGACAGGGGCTACGAGCAGTACTTC,CASSFRDRGYEQYF
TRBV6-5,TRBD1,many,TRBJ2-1,TGTGCCAGCAGTTACGTGGGGACAGGGGGGAATGAGCAGTTCTTC,CASSYVGTGGNEQFF
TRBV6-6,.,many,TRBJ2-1,TGTGCCAGCAGTTATACGCCCTACAATGAGCAGTTCTTC,CASSYTPYNEQFF
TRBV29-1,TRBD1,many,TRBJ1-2,TGCAGCGTTGACAGGACAGGGGGCGGCTACACCTTC,CSVDRTGGGYTF
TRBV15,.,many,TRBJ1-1,TGTGCCACCAGCCCCGACGGCATGAACACTGAAGCTTTCTTT,CATSPDGMNTEAFF
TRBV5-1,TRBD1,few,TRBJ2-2,TGCGCCAGCAGCTTAAAGGGGGCTCCCAACACCGGGGAGCTGTTTTTT,CASSLKGAPNTGELFF
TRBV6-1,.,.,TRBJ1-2,TGTGCCAGCAGTGCGTATTACACCTATGGCTACACCTTC,CASSAYYTYGYTF
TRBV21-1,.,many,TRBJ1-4,TGTGCCAGCAGCATTACAGCAACTAATGAAAAACTGTTTTTT,CASSITATNEKLFF
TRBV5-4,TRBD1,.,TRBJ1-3,TGTGCCAGCAGCTCCACAGGGGAGTTCGGAAACACCATATATTTT,CASSSTGEFGNTIYF
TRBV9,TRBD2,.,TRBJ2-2,TGTGCCAGCAGCCCCGTCGGGGGGTGGCCCGGGGAGCTGTTTTTT,CASSPVGGWPGELFF
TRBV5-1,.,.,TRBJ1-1,TGCGCCAGCAGCTTGGACGGCCAACCATCCACTGAAGCTTTCTTT,CASSLDGQPSTEAFF
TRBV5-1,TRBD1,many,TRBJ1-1,TGCGCCAGCAGCTTCCAGGGGGCCGGAACTGAAGCTTTCTTT,CASSFQGAGTEAFF
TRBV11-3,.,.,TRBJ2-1,TGTGCCAGCAGCCGTAGTGGGGCAACCTACAATGAGCAGTTCTTC,CASSRSGATYNEQFF
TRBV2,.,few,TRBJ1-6,TGTGCCAGCAGTGAAAAGGGGGGGTTGGATAATTCACCCCTCCACTTT,CASSEKGGLDNSPLHF
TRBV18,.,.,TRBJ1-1,TGTGCCAGCTCACCCGTCAGTACTTTCACTGAAGCTTTCTTT,CASSPVSTFTEAFF
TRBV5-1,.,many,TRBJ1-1,TGCGCCAGCAGCTTGGGCTTCACGGCTGAAGCTTTCTTT,CASSLGFTAEAFF
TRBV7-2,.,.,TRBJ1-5,TGTGCCAGCAGCTTTCTGGAACGAGGACAGCCCCAGCATTTT,CASSFLERGQPQHF
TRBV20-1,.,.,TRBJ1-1,TGCAGTGCTACAGGGGTAAGGACTGAAGCTTTCTTT,CSATGVRTEAFF
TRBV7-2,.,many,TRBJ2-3,TGTGCCAGCAGCTTAATTTACACAGATACGCAGTATTTT,CASSLIYTDTQYF
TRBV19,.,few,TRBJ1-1,TGTGCCAGTAGGATAGGGTGGGAGGACACTGAAGCTTTCTTT,CASRIGWEDTEAFF
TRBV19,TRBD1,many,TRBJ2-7,TGTGCCAGTAGTATACCCCGGGACAGGGGATACGAGCAGTACTTC,CASSIPRDRGYEQYF
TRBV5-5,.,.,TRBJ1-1,TGTGCCAGCAGCTGGGGGGCCCCAAACACTGAAGCTTTCTTT,CASSWGAPNTEAFF
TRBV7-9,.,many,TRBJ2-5,TGTGCCAGCAGCTTAGAGGACCGTTGGGGGACCCAGTACTTC,CASSLEDRWGTQYF
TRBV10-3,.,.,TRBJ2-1,TGTGCCATCAGTGATGGGTCTGAGCAGTTCTTC,CAISDGSEQFF
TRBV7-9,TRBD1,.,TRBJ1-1,TGTGCCAGCAGCTTAGGGGGGTCGTGGGACAGGGGAACTTTCTTT,CASSLGGSWDRGTFF
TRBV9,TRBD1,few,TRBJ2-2,TGTGCCAGCAGCGTATTAACAGGGGTGAACACCGGGGAGCTGTTTTTT,CASSVLTGVNTGELFF
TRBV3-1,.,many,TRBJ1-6,TGTGCCAGCAGCCAAGATCCGAGGGGGACACCCCTCCACTTT,CASSQDPRGTPLHF